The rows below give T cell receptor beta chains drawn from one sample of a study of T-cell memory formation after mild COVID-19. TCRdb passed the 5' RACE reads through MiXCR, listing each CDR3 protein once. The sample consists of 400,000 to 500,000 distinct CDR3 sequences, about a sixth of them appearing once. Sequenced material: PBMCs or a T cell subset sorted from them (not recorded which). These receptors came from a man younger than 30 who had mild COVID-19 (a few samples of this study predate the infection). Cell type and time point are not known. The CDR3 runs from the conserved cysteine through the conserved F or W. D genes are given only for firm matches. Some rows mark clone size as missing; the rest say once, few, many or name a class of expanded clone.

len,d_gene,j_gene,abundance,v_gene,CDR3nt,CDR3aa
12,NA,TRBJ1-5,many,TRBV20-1,TGCAGTGCTGGGTATAGCAATCAGCCCCAGCATTTT,CSAGYSNQPQHF
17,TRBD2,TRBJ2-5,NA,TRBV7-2,TGTGCCAGCAGCTTAGTGAGTCTAGCGGGAATCCAAGAGACCCAGTACTTC,CASSLVSLAGIQETQYF
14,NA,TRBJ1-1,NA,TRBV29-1,TGCAGCGTTGAACGGGGTAGGCTAGTGGCTGAAGCTTTCTTT,CSVERGRLVAEAFF
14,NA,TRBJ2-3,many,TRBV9,TGTGCCAGCAGCCCCCCCGTAATGGTAGATACGCAGTATTTT,CASSPPVMVDTQYF
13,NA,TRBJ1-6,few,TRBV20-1,TGCAGTGCTACGACAGACCCAAGGTCACCCCTCCACTTT,CSATTDPRSPLHF
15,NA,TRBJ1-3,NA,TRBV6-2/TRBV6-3,TGTGCCAGCAGATGGGGACACCACTCTGGAAACACCATATATTTT,CASRWGHHSGNTIYF
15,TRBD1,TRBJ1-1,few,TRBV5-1,TGCGCCAGCAGCGAAGCAGGGGGCTGGGACACTGAAGCTTTCTTT,CASSEAGGWDTEAFF
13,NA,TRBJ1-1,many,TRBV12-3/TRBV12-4,TGTGCCAGCAGGATAGACAGTACCACTGAAGCTTTCTTT,CASRIDSTTEAFF
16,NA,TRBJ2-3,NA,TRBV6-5,TGTGCCAGCAGTTCTTCTAGGGTAGCGGCCACAGATACGCAGTATTTT,CASSSSRVAATDTQYF
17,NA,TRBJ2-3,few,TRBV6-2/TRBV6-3,TGTGCCAGCAGTTACGAGGAGCTCCTCAGGGGAACAGATACGCAGTATTTT,CASSYEELLRGTDTQYF
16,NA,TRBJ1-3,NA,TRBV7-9,TGTGCCAGCAGCTTCCACGCAGGGTTTTCTGGAAACACCATATATTTT,CASSFHAGFSGNTIYF
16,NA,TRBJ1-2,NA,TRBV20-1,TGCAGTGCAGACAGGTGGGGATGGGGCACTAACTATGGCTACACCTTC,CSADRWGWGTNYGYTF
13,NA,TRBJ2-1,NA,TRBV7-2,TGTGCCAGCAGCCCCGGGCCGCGGTATGAGCAGTTCTTC,CASSPGPRYEQFF
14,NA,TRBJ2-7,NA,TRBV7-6,TGTGCCAGCAGCTTCAAACAGGTTTCCTACGAGCAGTACTTC,CASSFKQVSYEQYF
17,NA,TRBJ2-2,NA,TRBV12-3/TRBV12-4,TGTGCCAGCAGTTTAGTGTATGGCGGGGGCCCCGCCGGGGAGCTGTTTTTT,CASSLVYGGGPAGELFF
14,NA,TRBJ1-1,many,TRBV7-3,TGTGCCAGCAGCCCCGGGTGGGGGAACACTGAAGCTTTCTTT,CASSPGWGNTEAFF
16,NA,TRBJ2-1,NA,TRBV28,TGTGCCAGCAGTTTGCGTGGGATAGGTTCCTACAATGAGCAGTTCTTC,CASSLRGIGSYNEQFF
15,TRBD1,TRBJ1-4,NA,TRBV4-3,TGCGCCAGCTCAAAGAGGACAGGGATTAATGAAAAACTGTTTTTT,CASSKRTGINEKLFF
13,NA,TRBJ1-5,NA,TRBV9,TGTGCCAGCAGCGCTGGTATGAATCAGCCCCAGCATTTT,CASSAGMNQPQHF
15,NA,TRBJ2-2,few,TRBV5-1,TGCGCCAGCAGCTTCTTGGACAGTCCCTCCGGGGAGCTGTTTTTT,CASSFLDSPSGELFF
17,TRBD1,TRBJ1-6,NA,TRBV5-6,TGTGCCAGCACCGATGGGGTGCCGGACAGGGTCTCTTCACCCCTCCACTTT,CASTDGVPDRVSSPLHF
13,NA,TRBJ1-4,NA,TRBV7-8,TGTGCCAGCAGCTTATCGGGACATGAAAAACTGTTTTTT,CASSLSGHEKLFF
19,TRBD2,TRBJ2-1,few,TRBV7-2,TGTGCCAGCAGCTCCCCGTTGGAGTCTAGCGGGGTTTCGGCGAATGAGCAGTTCTTC,CASSSPLESSGVSANEQFF
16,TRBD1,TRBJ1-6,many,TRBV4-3,TGCGCCAGCAGCCAAGAAATGGGACAGGGGGCATCACCCCTCCACTTT,CASSQEMGQGASPLHF
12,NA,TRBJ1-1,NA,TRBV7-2,TGTGCCAGCAGCCCAAATCAGACTCCCACGGGGTTT,CASSPNQTPTGF
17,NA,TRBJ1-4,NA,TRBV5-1,TGCGCCAGCAGCTTGGACAAGTCGGGGACGGGAAATGAAAAACTGTTTTTT,CASSLDKSGTGNEKLFF
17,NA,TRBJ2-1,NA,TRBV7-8,TGTGCCAGCAGCCCAGCCTCCGGGACTCTCGAATACAATGAGCAGTTCTTC,CASSPASGTLEYNEQFF
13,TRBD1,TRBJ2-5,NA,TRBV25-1,TGTGCCAGCAGGGGGGACAGGGGCGAGACCCAGTACTTC,CASRGDRGETQYF
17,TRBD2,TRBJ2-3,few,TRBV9,TGTGCCAGCAGCGTAGCTCCCCTAGCGGGGGCGGGAGGTACGCAGTATTTT,CASSVAPLAGAGGTQYF
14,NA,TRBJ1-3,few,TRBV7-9,TGTGCCAGCAGCCCCCCAGGGAACTCAAACACCATATATTTT,CASSPPGNSNTIYF
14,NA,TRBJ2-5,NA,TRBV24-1,TGTGCCACCAGTGATTTGCAGGAGGGGCCGACCCAGTACTTC,CATSDLQEGPTQYF
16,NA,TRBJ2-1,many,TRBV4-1,TGCGCCAGCAGCCAAGTGATCAGGGGCAAGGTCCATGAGCAGTTCTTC,CASSQVIRGKVHEQFF
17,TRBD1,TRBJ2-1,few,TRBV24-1,TGTGCCACCAGTGACAAGAAGGGCAGGGGGACCTACAATGAGCAGTTCTTC,CATSDKKGRGTYNEQFF
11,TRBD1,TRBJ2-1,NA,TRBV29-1,TGCAGCTTCCGGGACAGAGGTGAGCAGTTCTTC,CSFRDRGEQFF
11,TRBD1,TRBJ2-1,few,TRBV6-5,TGTGCCAGCAGCCGGGGACAGAGAGAGTTCTTC,CASSRGQREFF
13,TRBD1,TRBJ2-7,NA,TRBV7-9,TGTGCCAGCAGTGGACAGGGGTACTACGAGCAGTACTTC,CASSGQGYYEQYF
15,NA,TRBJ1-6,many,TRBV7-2,TGTGCCAGCAGCTTAGTAGGCTCCTATAATTCACCCCTCCACTTT,CASSLVGSYNSPLHF
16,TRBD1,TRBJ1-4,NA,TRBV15,TGTGCCACCAGCAGAGAAACCGGGACAGAGAATGAAAAACTGTTTTTT,CATSRETGTENEKLFF
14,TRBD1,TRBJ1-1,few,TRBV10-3,TGTGCCATCAGGCCACAGGGGGCAAACACTGAAGCTTTCTTT,CAIRPQGANTEAFF
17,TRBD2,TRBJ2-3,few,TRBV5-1,TGCGCCAGCAGCCGGGGACTAGCGGGACCAAGCACAGATACGCAGTATTTT,CASSRGLAGPSTDTQYF
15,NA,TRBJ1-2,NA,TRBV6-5,TGTGCCAGCAGTTACTCGGACGGGCGTAACTATGGCTACACCTTC,CASSYSDGRNYGYTF